This entry lists 21 T cell receptor beta chains sequenced from one sample in a study of T cells in tumors after PD-1 blockade. The table came from immunoSEQ multiplex PCR; TCRdb's copy has only in-frame clones and leaves some out. The data contain around 50,000 clones, roughly 79% of them singletons. The sample here was PBMCs, taken before anti-PD-1 treatment. The receptors come from a human donor with basal cell carcinoma.

The chain uses TRBV11-1 and TRBJ1-4; perhaps TRBD1 as D (5 bases). Germline V gene lookup returns CDR1 SGHAT and CDR2 FQDESV (reference sequence). The CDR3 has 15 amino acids. V lost 5 bases, J lost 8 bases, and 18 bases lay in between. DNA of the CDR3: TGTGCCAGCAGCAGACCCGGGACCGTGCGGGAAAAACTGTTTTTT. Translation gives CASSRPGTVREKLFF.

V gene TRBV15 combines with J gene TRBJ2-5, with D possibly TRBD2 on 7 matching bases. V lost 8 bases, J lost 4 bases, and 20 bases lay in between. The CDR3 has 15 residues. Germline lookup yields CDR1 LNHNV and CDR2 YYDKDF (reference sequence). The CDR3 DNA is TGTGCCACCGGCGCCCCCGGGGGGCTGGGAGAGACCCAGTACTTC. Protein: CATGAPGGLGETQYF.

The chain is built from TRBV5-1 and TRBJ2-5, with 8 bases matching TRBD2. Per the germline V gene, CDR1 is SGHRS and CDR2 is YFSETQ. V lost 3 bases and J lost 5; bases outside the gene matches: 9. There are 15 residues in the CDR3. The CDR3 loop is CASSSLAGPGETQYF. Written as DNA, the CDR3 is TGCGCCAGCAGCTCCTTAGCGGGACCCGGGGAGACCCAGTACTTC.

The rearrangement uses TRBV2 and TRBJ2-7; TRBD2 matches at 11 bases. The CDR3 consists of 13 residues. J gave up 7 bases and V 7 bases, and 6 bases lay outside the gene matches. Germline CDR1 is SNHLY and CDR2 is FYNNEI. CDR3 residues: CASTLAGAREQYF. The DNA for the CDR3 is TGTGCCAGCACACTAGCGGGAGCGCGGGAGCAGTACTTC.

Only a few counts were recorded for this clone. V and J are TRBV3-1 (or the pseudogene TRBV3-2) and TRBJ2-5; D is undetermined. The germline gives CDR1 LGHDT, CDR2 YNNKEL (reference sequence). V lost 0 bases, J lost 11 bases, and 7 bases lay in between. The CDR3 runs 11 residues. For the CDR3, the DNA is TGTGCCAGCAGCCAAGAGTACAGTCAGTACTTC. This gives the protein CASSQEYSQYF.

This chain connects TRBV2 to TRBJ1-5; D perhaps matches TRBD1 (6 bases). Looked up from germline, CDR1 is SNHLY and CDR2 is FYNNEI. V shed 6 bases and J shed 1 base, with 10 bases lying between them. CDR3 size: 14 residues. The CDR3 DNA reads TGTGCCAGCAGAGCCGACAGGAGCAATCAGCCCCAGCATTTT. Its protein product is CASRADRSNQPQHF.

V usage is TRBV19 and J usage is TRBJ1-1; TRBD1 is a possible D gene (6 bases). Germline V CDR1 and CDR2: LNHDA, SQIVND (reference sequence). The CDR3 length is 15 residues. The germline V and J ends were trimmed by 6 bases and 1 base, with 15 bases remaining between them. The CDR3 loop is CASRLGEGENTEAFF. As DNA, the CDR3 is TGTGCCAGTAGGCTAGGGGAGGGGGAGAACACTGAAGCTTTCTTT.

The chain recombines TRBV21-1 with TRBJ1-1; the DNA was not used to check the table's D call, TRBD1. TRBV21-1 is recorded as a pseudogene. CDR3 length equals 14 residues. CDR3 DNA: TGTGCCAGCATCTACAGGTGGAAGAACACTGAAGCTTTCTTT. The encoded protein is CASIYRWKNTEAFF.

This clone showed up just once. The chain links TRBV9 to TRBJ2-1, with 8 bases lining up with TRBD2. V dropped 4 bases and J dropped 4; count of bases not matched to a gene: 7. The CDR3 consists of 15 residues. The V gene's germline CDR1 is SGDLS and CDR2 YYNGEE. This CDR3 reads CASSTGTRIYNEQFF. CDR3 bases: TGTGCCAGCAGCACCGGGACTAGAATTTACAATGAGCAGTTCTTC.

This chain connects TRBV3-1 (or the pseudogene TRBV3-2) to TRBJ2-3, with a tentative D call TRBD2 (6 bases). V was trimmed by 3 bases and J by 0 bases, leaving 10 bases between them. The germline CDR1 and CDR2 sequences are LGHDT and YNNKEL (reference sequence). CDR3 length equals 15 residues. The CDR3 loop is CASSHWGTSTDTQYF. CDR3 DNA: TGTGCCAGCAGCCACTGGGGGACTAGCACAGATACGCAGTATTTT.

This clone has just a few counts. The chain joins TRBV20-1 to TRBJ2-7; D may be TRBD2 (5 bases). The CDR3 runs to 12 residues. Germline lookup yields CDR1 DFQATT and CDR2 SNEGSKA (reference sequence). Trimming pared 4 bases from V and 5 bases from J, leaving 12 bases between. The CDR3 coding sequence is TGCAGTGCTACTGACCGGGGTGACGAGCAGTACTTC. Protein: CSATDRGDEQYF.

The chain has TRBV5-5 and TRBJ1-3; D not certain. The CDR3 runs to 15 residues. Germline CDR1 reads SGHKS; CDR2 reads YYEKEE (reference sequence). Trimming stripped 2 bases from V and 0 bases from J, with 9 bases between. The CDR3, as DNA: TGTGCCAGCAGCTTCGGCGGTGCCTCTGGAAACACCATATATTTT. The encoded protein is CASSFGGASGNTIYF.

The sample holds a few counts of this clone. The gene calls are TRBV5-4 and TRBJ2-3, with TRBD1 matching over 8 bases. The trim removed 5 bases at V and 2 bases at J, leaving 4 bases unmatched. Germline V gene lookup returns CDR1 SGHNT and CDR2 YYREEE (reference sequence). The CDR3 extends over 14 amino acids. The CDR3 DNA reads TGTGCCAGCAGGAGGACAGGGACCACAGATACGCAGTATTTT. Translated, it gives CASRRTGTTDTQYF.

This sequence joins TRBV2 and TRBJ2-7; D is possibly TRBD2 (5 bases). CDR3 length equals 12 residues. V lost 3 bases and J lost 5, with 8 bases in between. Germline V CDR1 and CDR2: SNHLY, FYNNEI. CDR3 nucleotides: TGTGCCAGCAGTGAGGACTGGGACGAGCAGTACTTC. Translating gives CASSEDWDEQYF.

This rearrangement joins TRBV21-1 to TRBJ1-3; the table calls TRBD1, which could not be checked here. TRBV21-1 is termed a pseudogene. CDR3 length: 15 residues. The CDR3 reads CASSRTGHFLNTIYF. CDR3 in DNA: TGTGCCAGCAGCAGGACAGGGCACTTTCTAAACACCATATATTTT.

This chain connects TRBV28 to TRBJ2-1, with a possible D match to TRBD1 (5 bases). Trimming removed 5 bases from V and 9 bases from J, with 17 bases in between. The CDR3 sequence is 14 residues long. Germline CDR1 and CDR2: MDHEN and SYDVKM. The CDR3 sequence: CASSRGIDFGEQFF. CDR3 DNA: TGTGCCAGCAGTAGGGGAATCGACTTTGGTGAGCAGTTCTTC.

This chain joins TRBV15 and TRBJ2-6; D is uncertain. Germline lookup yields CDR1 LNHNV and CDR2 YYDKDF (reference sequence). V was clipped by 0 bases and J by 0 bases, with 6 bases between them. The length of the CDR3 is 16 residues. The CDR3 here is CATSRDPGSGANVLTF. The CDR3 DNA is TGTGCCACCAGCAGAGACCCGGGCTCTGGGGCCAACGTCCTGACTTTC. Complete variable domain (other parts from reference TRBV15 and TRBJ2-6): DAMVIQNPRYQVTQFGKPVTLSCSQTLNHNVMYWYQQKSSQAPKLLFHYYDKDFNNEADTPDNFQSRRPNTSFCFLDIRSPGLGDTAMYLCATSRDPGSGANVLTFGAGSRLTVL.

The V gene is TRBV5-1, the J gene TRBJ1-2; 7 nucleotides line up with TRBD1. CDR1 is SGHRS, CDR2 YFSETQ, per germline. The CDR3 consists of 14 residues. The junction had 3 bases not matched to a gene; V was cut back by 3 bases and J by 1 base. The DNA of the CDR3 is TGCGCCAGCAGCTCTGGACAGGATAACTATGGCTACACCTTC. Its translation is CASSSGQDNYGYTF.

J is TRBJ1-1 and V is TRBV6-5; maybe TRBD1 (6 bases). V lost 2 bases and J lost 5, with 12 bases in between. CDR1 is MNHEY, CDR2 SVGAGI, per germline. This CDR3 has 14 residues. CDR3 nucleotides: TGTGCCAGCAGTTACGCAACAGGGCGGACTGAAGCTTTCTTT. Translated, it gives CASSYATGRTEAFF.

The chain uses TRBV20-1 and TRBJ1-5; 9 bases line up with TRBD1. With 3 bases clipped from V and 4 bases from J, the junction kept 10 bases outside the gene matches. The length of the CDR3 is 16 residues. CDR1 is DFQATT and CDR2 is SNEGSKA in the germline V gene (reference sequence). The CDR3 reads CSASHGTGIKNQPQHF. CDR3 nucleotides: TGCAGTGCTAGTCACGGGACAGGGATAAAAAATCAGCCCCAGCATTTT.

The rearrangement uses TRBV25-1 and TRBJ2-7; either TRBD1 or TRBD2 may fit D (6 bases each). V lost 2 bases to trimming and J lost 7 bases, with 15 bases between them. Germline loops: CDR1 MGHDK, CDR2 SYGVNS. This CDR3 has 14 residues. CDR3 loop: CASSEQGREKEQYF. The CDR3 region has the DNA TGTGCCAGCAGTGAACAGGGGCGGGAAAAAGAGCAGTACTTC.